This T cell receptor beta chain was identified in a study of T cells in localized non-small cell lung cancer (dated by TCRdb to about 2020). Context from the whole study: T cell repertoires of 200 to 250 early-stage NSCLC patients were analyzed, with tumors being compared against uninvolved tumor-adjacent lungs. A mean age of approximately 66 years was recorded for the NSCLC patients, of whom 129 were male and over 100 were female. The cohort was made up of around 250 treatment-naive NSCLC patients whose localized lung tumors had been resected.

This clone was seen a few times. Its binding antigen is unknown. No much larger clone is present one base from it, and per-base qualities are unavailable. The immunoSEQ Assay was used to sequence TCR beta CDR3 regions from DNA. For the original study's pipeline: To compute T cell density, TCR beta template counts were normalized to usable DNA, which was estimated by amplifying housekeeping genes. Richness was estimated with the preseqR package, extrapolating to 400,000 templates for PBMC samples and 120,000 templates for tissue samples. Clonality was defined as one minus Pielou's evenness. To identify tissue-enriched TCRs, differential abundance testing was run on productive amino-acid clonotypes with a minimum total count of 5 and an alpha of 0.1. The Jaccard Index and the Morisita Overlap Index were used to quantify repertoire overlap between compartments. TCR beta CDR3s were clustered by GLIPH together with public tetramer-defined viral CDR3s, and at least three viral sequences plus V-gene enrichment were required for viral motifs. As stored in TCRdb, this immuneACCESS dataset retains in-frame rearrangements with V and J assigned. A fraction of the clones does not appear; measured against another copy, unresolved V genes explain less than half of the discrepancy, and the remainder lacks a known reason. V and J calls and clone size are copied from that table; D and trimming were computed from the DNA. The sample table records some 50,000 clones; around 86% of these occur just once. Roughly a sixth of the sample comes from the top ten.

At diagnosis, tumor, uninvolved tumor-adjacent lung and peripheral blood were collected and then preserved as a mix of FFPE and fresh-frozen material. For TCR repertoire profiling, blood samples were analyzed as peripheral blood mononuclear cells. What the authors observed across the whole study: Because multi-region tumor sequencing was not done, intratumor heterogeneity could not be ruled out. Uninvolved tumor-adjacent lung showed the highest T cell clonality, higher than tumor, which suggests more focused antigenic responses in the adjacent lung. Because of the exploratory design, TCR variables were selected using unadjusted p-values without false-discovery rate correction. Longer overall survival was associated with higher blood T cell density, whereas shorter survival was associated with higher adjacent-lung clonality. A median of around 60 of the top 100 tumor clones turned up in the paired uninvolved adjacent lung, and roughly 30 of those clones also ranked among the top 100 of that same adjacent lung.

This TCR came from a female donor with stage II lung adenocarcinoma. Sequenced here: PBMCs, sampled before any cancer treatment.

The CDR3 region has the sequence CSVEGGLRTSGPTDTQYF. Here is the DNA: TGCAGCGTTGAAGGCGGCCTTCGGACTAGCGGCCCCACAGATACGCAGTATTTT. The sequence links TRBV29-1 to TRBJ2-3, with 10 central nucleotides matching TRBD2. Measured from the cysteine to the phenylalanine, the CDR3 is 18 residues long. Kept here is only the CDR3 DNA, which spans 54 bases and is read in frame from base 1. The germline V gene provides CDR1 SQVTM and CDR2 ANQGSEA. Clipping removes 1 base from V and 2 bases from J, with 12 as the unmatched junction base count.